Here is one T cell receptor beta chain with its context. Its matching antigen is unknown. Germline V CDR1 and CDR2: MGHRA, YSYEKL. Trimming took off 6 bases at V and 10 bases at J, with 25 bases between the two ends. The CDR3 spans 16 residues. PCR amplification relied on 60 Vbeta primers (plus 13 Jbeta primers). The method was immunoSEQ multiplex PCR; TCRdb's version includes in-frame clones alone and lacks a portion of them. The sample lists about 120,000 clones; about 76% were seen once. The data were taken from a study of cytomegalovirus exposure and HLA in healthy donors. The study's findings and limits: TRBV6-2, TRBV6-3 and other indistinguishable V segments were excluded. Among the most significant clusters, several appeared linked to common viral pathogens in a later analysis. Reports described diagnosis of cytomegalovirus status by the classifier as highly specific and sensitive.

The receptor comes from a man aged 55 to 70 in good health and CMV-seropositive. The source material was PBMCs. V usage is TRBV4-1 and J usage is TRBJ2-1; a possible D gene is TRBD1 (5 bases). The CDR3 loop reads CASRGSREQVIGEQFF. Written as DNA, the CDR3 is TGCGCCAGCAGGGGTAGTAGGGAACAGGTCATTGGCGAGCAGTTCTTC.